Below, 31 T cell receptor beta chains from the same sample are listed, as sequenced in a study of OX40 agonist ivuxolimab in advanced cancers. The data were produced by immunoSEQ multiplex PCR, yet TCRdb's version contains in-frame clones alone and is incomplete. The data hold 25,000 to 30,000 clones, with roughly 87% observed a single time. The starting material was CD4+ or CD8+ T cells sorted from blood, obtained in a trial of the OX40 agonist ivuxolimab. The receptor source for this set is an adult with an advanced solid tumor such as melanoma, head and neck, liver or kidney cancer.

CDR3 amino acids: CASSLVGTGLNEQYF. The CDR3 DNA follows: TGTGCCAGCAGCTTAGTAGGGACAGGGTTGAACGAGCAGTACTTC. V gene TRBV7-8 combines with J gene TRBJ2-7; TRBD1 aligns across 9 bases. The CDR3 length is 15 residues. Germline trimming cut 1 base from V and 5 bases from J; bases unmatched to any gene: 6. Germline CDR1 SGHVS, CDR2 FQNEAQ.

The chain carries TRBV19 and TRBJ2-5; the match to TRBD2 covers 9 bases. This CDR3 has 14 residues. Looked up from germline, CDR1 is LNHDA and CDR2 is SQIVND (reference sequence). The J segment lost 2 bases and the V segment lost 5 bases, leaving 3 bases of the junction unmatched. The DNA of the CDR3 is TGTGCCAGTAGTTTGGGACTAGCTCAAGAGACCCAGTACTTC. Translation: CASSLGLAQETQYF.

The chain has TRBV7-3 and TRBJ2-1; 7 nucleotides align to TRBD2. The germline gives CDR1 SGHTA, CDR2 FQGTGA. Trimming cost V 5 bases and J 7 bases; bases outside gene matches: 5. There are 13 residues in the CDR3. The chain's CDR3 is CASSRGLVNEQFF. The CDR3 DNA reads as TGTGCCAGCAGCCGTGGACTAGTAAATGAGCAGTTCTTC. Full variable domain (rest looked up from reference TRBV7-3 and TRBJ2-1): GAGVSQTPSNKVTEKGKYVELRCDPISGHTALYWYRQSLGQGPEFLIYFQGTGAADDSGLPNDRFFAVRPEGSVSTLKIQRTERGDSAVYLCASSRGLVNEQFFGPGTRLTVL.

The V call is TRBV6-5, the J call TRBJ1-5; 9 positions agree with TRBD1. The CDR3 is 15 residues long. The ends lost 6 bases at V and 6 bases at J; junction bases unmatched: 9. The germline gives CDR1 MNHEY, CDR2 SVGAGI. CDR3 amino acids: CASSPGQGGSQPQHF. The CDR3 nucleotides read TGTGCCAGCAGCCCGGGACAGGGAGGAAGTCAGCCCCAGCATTTT.

This clone was counted a single time. V and J are TRBV25-1 and TRBJ2-5; 9 bases are a match to TRBD1. Per the germline V gene, CDR1 is MGHDK and CDR2 is SYGVNS. V shed 8 bases, J shed 5 bases, and the junction held 18 bases outside the gene matches. The CDR3 consists of 17 residues. The CDR3 reads CASLRGQGIIHAETQYF. CDR3 sequence (DNA): TGTGCCAGCCTCCGGGGACAGGGAATTATTCATGCGGAGACCCAGTACTTC.

The chain combines TRBV2 with TRBJ2-3; the match to TRBD2 covers 10 bases. This CDR3 region has 16 residues. Germline-derived CDR1 and CDR2 are SNHLY and FYNNEI. Trimming removed 2 bases from V and 4 bases from J; junction bases left unmatched: 6. DNA of the CDR3: TGTGCCAGCAGTGAATCAGCGGGAGGGCGATCAGATACGCAGTATTTT. Translating gives CASSESAGGRSDTQYF.

This clone came up once. The V call is TRBV9, the J call TRBJ2-2; tentative D call: TRBD2 (5 bases). Trimming shortened V by 3 bases and J by 4 bases, and 16 bases separated the two germline ends. Germline values: CDR1 SGDLS, CDR2 YYNGEE. The CDR3 spans 16 residues. The CDR3 sequence: CASSGRGGGVTGELFF. The DNA for the CDR3 is TGTGCCAGCAGCGGTAGAGGCGGAGGCGTCACCGGGGAGCTGTTTTTT.

The J gene is TRBJ2-1, the V gene TRBV5-4; 9 nucleotides agree with TRBD2. V lost 3 bases to trimming and J lost 8 bases; unmatched junction nucleotides: 12. Germline loops: CDR1 SGHNT, CDR2 YYREEE (reference sequence). The CDR3 totals 16 residues. The chain's CDR3 is CASSSITGTSLYEQFF. DNA of the CDR3: TGTGCCAGCAGCTCTATAACCGGGACTAGCCTATATGAGCAGTTCTTC. The whole variable domain, remainder taken from reference TRBV5-4 and TRBJ2-1, is ETGVTQSPTHLIKTRGQQVTLRCSSQSGHNTVSWYQQALGQGPQFIFQYYREEENGRGNFPPRFSGLQFPNYSSELNVNALELDDSALYLCASSSITGTSLYEQFFGPGTRLTVL.

The V call is TRBV13, the J call TRBJ2-7; TRBD1 matches 9 bases. This CDR3 contains 14 residues. Germline-derived CDR1 and CDR2 are PRHDT and FYEKMQ (reference sequence). V gave up 5 bases and J gave up 3 bases; unmatched junction bases: 5. DNA for the CDR3: TGTGCCAGCAGCGATGGACAGGGGAGCTACGAGCAGTACTTC. Its protein product is CASSDGQGSYEQYF.

This sequence joins TRBV7-8 and TRBJ2-5, with D uncertain. Per the germline V gene, CDR1 is SGHVS and CDR2 is FQNEAQ. The CDR3 length is 12 residues. V lost 5 bases and J 5 bases, leaving 9 bases between the germline ends. The CDR3 is CASSENEETQYF. In DNA, the CDR3 is TGTGCCAGCAGCGAGAATGAGGAGACCCAGTACTTC.

The CDR3 DNA reads as TGCGCCAGCAGCCTGGGGACAGGGGGCTACGAGCAGTACTTC. This translates into CASSLGTGGYEQYF. This chain uses TRBV5-1 with TRBJ2-7, with TRBD1 identical over 11 bases. The CDR3 loop spans 14 amino acids. Germline CDR1 reads SGHRS; CDR2 reads YFSETQ. V lost 4 bases, J lost 3 bases, and 3 bases stayed unmatched.

The gene calls are TRBV27 and TRBJ2-7; 11 bases line up with TRBD2. With 4 bases clipped from V and 2 bases from J, the junction kept 4 bases outside the gene matches. CDR1 is MNHEY, CDR2 SMNVEV, per germline (reference sequence). This CDR3 comprises 15 residues. The CDR3 bases are TGTGCCAGCAGTTGGACTAGCGGGCGAACCTACGAGCAGTACTTC. Translated, it gives CASSWTSGRTYEQYF.

This clone was seen a handful of times. As DNA, the CDR3 is TGTGCCAGCAGACCTCGATTGAGTTTGATGAACACTGAAGCTTTCTTT. Residues: CASRPRLSLMNTEAFF. This sequence joins TRBV28 and TRBJ1-1; D is ambiguous. The V gene lost 6 bases and the J gene lost 0 bases, with 17 bases spanning the gap. The germline gives CDR1 MDHEN, CDR2 SYDVKM. The CDR3 has 16 amino acids. Drawing the rest from reference TRBV28 and TRBJ1-1, the complete variable domain is DVKVTQSSRYLVKRTGEKVFLECVQDMDHENMFWYRQDPGLGLRLIYFSYDVKMKEKGDIPEGYSVSREKKERFSLILESASTNQTSMYLCASRPRLSLMNTEAFFGQGTRLTVV.

The chain is built from TRBV6-5 and TRBJ1-2, with D hard to call. Germline CDR1 and CDR2: MNHEY and SVGAGI. The CDR3 totals 13 residues. The V end was cut by 6 bases, the J end by 6 bases, with 14 bases between. The CDR3 spells CASRQAQYDGYTF. The CDR3 bases are TGTGCCAGCAGACAAGCCCAGTACGATGGCTACACCTTC.

The CDR3 sequence is CSARLIDEQFF. Written as DNA, the CDR3 is TGCAGTGCTAGATTGATAGATGAGCAGTTCTTC. The rearrangement uses TRBV20-1 and TRBJ2-1; D not certain. Per germline, CDR1 DFQATT and CDR2 SNEGSKA (reference sequence). Trimming removed 2 bases at V and 8 bases at J, with 7 bases between. The CDR3 spans 11 residues.

V and J are TRBV27 and TRBJ2-5; 7 nucleotides match TRBD1. The V gene's germline CDR1 is MNHEY and CDR2 SMNVEV (reference sequence). The CDR3 contains 16 residues. V was clipped by 0 bases and J by 5 bases; unmatched bases: 9. The CDR3 coding sequence is TGTGCCAGCAGTTTATCGGGCGACAGGGTAGGGGAGACCCAGTACTTC. Its protein is CASSLSGDRVGETQYF.

This clone rates as medium-sized. The chain couples TRBV9 to TRBJ1-1; 9 nucleotides agree with TRBD1. This CDR3 has 13 amino acids. Germline trimming cut 0 bases from V and 7 bases from J; bases unmatched to any gene: 1. The germline V gene has CDR1 SGDLS and CDR2 YYNGEE. CDR3 in DNA: TGTGCCAGCAGCGTAGTGGGACAGGGTGAAGCTTTCTTT. It yields the protein CASSVVGQGEAFF.

This chain joins TRBV7-9 and TRBJ1-5, with D perhaps matching TRBD1 (5 bases). Germline-derived CDR1 and CDR2 are SEHNR and FQNEAQ (reference sequence). This CDR3 has 15 residues. V lost 4 bases, J lost 4 bases, and 14 bases lay in between. CDR3 DNA: TGTGCCAGCAGCTCATCGTACGGGGCTAATCAGCCCCAGCATTTT. Translating it yields CASSSSYGANQPQHF.

The chain joins TRBV11-1 to TRBJ2-1, with TRBD2 as a possible D gene (6 bases). V was shortened by 4 bases and J by 0 bases, with 10 bases between the two germline ends. The CDR3 consists of 15 residues. CDR1 is SGHAT and CDR2 is FQDESV in the germline V gene (reference sequence). CDR3 sequence: CASSSSASSYNEQFF. DNA for the CDR3: TGTGCCAGCAGCTCTAGCGCCAGCTCCTACAATGAGCAGTTCTTC.

The chain joins TRBV20-1 to TRBJ2-1; D may be TRBD2 (5 bases). The V and J ends lost 1 base and 9 bases respectively, with 7 bases between them. Germline loops: CDR1 DFQATT, CDR2 SNEGSKA (reference sequence). The CDR3 is 11 residues long. The CDR3 nucleotides are TGCAGTGCTAGAGCGAGCGGTGAGCAGTTCTTC. Translated, it gives CSARASGEQFF.

The rearrangement joins TRBV2 to TRBJ1-2, with 10 nucleotides matching TRBD1. Germline V CDR1 and CDR2: SNHLY, FYNNEI. The CDR3 has 15 amino acids. The V segment lost 3 bases and the J segment 5 bases; nucleotides outside the gene matches: 6. For the CDR3, the DNA is TGTGCCAGCAGTGACGGTCGGACAGGGGGATATGGCTACACCTTC. As protein: CASSDGRTGGYGYTF.

The J gene is TRBJ2-2, the V gene TRBV5-6; D is perhaps TRBD2 (6 bases). This CDR3 has 12 amino acids. The germline V and J ends were trimmed by 3 bases and 6 bases, with 6 bases remaining between them. CDR1 is SGHDT and CDR2 is YYEEEE in the germline V gene. The CDR3 spells CASSWGAGELFF. The CDR3 DNA is TGTGCCAGCAGCTGGGGGGCCGGGGAGCTGTTTTTT.

The chain employs TRBV29-1 and TRBJ2-7; TRBD2 might be the D (6 bases). With 4 bases removed from V and 3 bases from J, the gap between germline ends came to 13 bases. This CDR3 has 13 residues. CDR1 and CDR2 from the germline V gene are SQVTM and ANQGSEA. The CDR3 loop is CSVGAQGLYEQYF. CDR3 in DNA: TGCAGCGTTGGAGCCCAGGGACTCTACGAGCAGTACTTC.

The gene calls are TRBV27 and TRBJ2-3; D remains ambiguous. Looked up from germline, CDR1 is MNHEY and CDR2 is SMNVEV (reference sequence). V was cut by 3 bases and J by 6 bases, with 4 bases left in between. This CDR3 contains 11 residues. CDR3 protein: CASSFRDTQYF. CDR3 nucleotide sequence: TGTGCCAGCAGTTTCCGTGATACGCAGTATTTT.

The chain carries TRBV7-8 and TRBJ1-1, with 9 bases fitting TRBD1. This CDR3 contains 14 residues. The junction had 6 bases not matched to a gene; V was cut back by 3 bases and J by 7 bases. CDR1 SGHVS and CDR2 FQNEAQ come from the germline V gene. The chain's CDR3 is CASSLVTGGGEAFF. CDR3 coding DNA: TGTGCCAGCAGCTTGGTGACAGGGGGAGGTGAAGCTTTCTTT.

This clone occurred a few times. The V gene is TRBV6-5, the J gene TRBJ1-5; tentatively, D is TRBD1 (6 bases). Trimming removed 6 bases at V and 5 bases at J, with 11 bases between. This CDR3 comprises 13 residues. The germline V gene has CDR1 MNHEY and CDR2 SVGAGI. The CDR3 DNA follows: TGTGCCAGCAGCCCCGACAGGTATCAGCCCCAGCATTTT. As protein: CASSPDRYQPQHF.

The chain has TRBV5-6 and TRBJ2-5; D is unresolved. The CDR3 totals 14 residues. The germline V gene has CDR1 SGHDT and CDR2 YYEEEE. Trimming removed 0 bases at V and 2 bases at J, with 8 bases between. The CDR3 region has the DNA TGTGCCAGCAGCTTGGGGTCAGGTCAAGAGACCCAGTACTTC. Its translation: CASSLGSGQETQYF.

The rearrangement joins TRBV9 to TRBJ1-2; 12 nucleotides match TRBD1. The CDR3 length is 15 residues. CDR1 and CDR2 (germline): SGDLS, YYNGEE. The V and J ends lost 0 bases and 8 bases, in that order; junction bases with no gene match: 5. The CDR3 here is CASSVGGTGGRGYTF. The CDR3 region has the DNA TGTGCCAGCAGCGTAGGAGGGACAGGGGGCAGAGGCTACACCTTC.

The chain has TRBV5-5 and TRBJ2-7; D is unclear. This CDR3 comprises 13 residues. The V end lost 2 bases, the J end lost 1 base, and 7 bases lay between the germline ends. Germline V gene sequence: CDR1 SGHKS, CDR2 YYEKEE (reference sequence). CDR3 coding DNA: TGTGCCAGCAGCTTAACAGATTCCTACGAGCAGTACTTC. Translation gives CASSLTDSYEQYF.

This clone was seen once. V and J are TRBV13 and TRBJ2-1; no definite D call. V was shortened by 5 bases and J by 6 bases, with 17 bases between the two germline ends. Germline CDR1 and CDR2: PRHDT and FYEKMQ (reference sequence). The CDR3 totals 15 residues. DNA of the CDR3: TGTGCCAGCAGCGCCAGCGTGAACTCAATCAATGAGCAGTTCTTC. This encodes CASSASVNSINEQFF. Full variable domain (remainder filled in from reference TRBV13 and TRBJ2-1): AAGVIQSPRHLIKEKRETATLKCYPIPRHDTVYWYQQGPGQDPQFLISFYEKMQSDKGSIPDRFSAQQFSDYHSELNMSSLELGDSALYFCASSASVNSINEQFFGPGTRLTVL.

The J gene is TRBJ2-7, the V gene TRBV5-6; tentative D call: TRBD2 (5 bases). The CDR3 covers 14 residues. Trimming left V 4 bases short and J 1 base short, with 12 bases between. CDR1 is SGHDT, CDR2 YYEEEE, per germline. The CDR3 sequence: CASSPSGSSYEQYF. CDR3 DNA sequence: TGTGCCAGCAGCCCCAGCGGATCTTCCTACGAGCAGTACTTC.